What follows are 32 T cell receptor beta chains derived from one specimen sequenced in a study of PD-L1 blockade in urothelial cancer. The protocol was immunoSEQ multiplex PCR, while the TCRdb copy is restricted to in-frame clones and leaves out a portion. This table has under 55,000 clones, approximately 90% appearing once. Time point indicated: pretreatment peripheral blood. This specimen consisted of PBMCs, obtained around atezolizumab (anti-PD-L1) treatment. The receptors stem from a donor at least 40 years old with urothelial cancer.

Notes on this clone: A junction end diverges from the germline sequence, so it may reflect a read error. This chain connects TRBV7-7 to TRBJ2-5, with 15 bases identical to TRBD2. This CDR3 has 16 residues. Germline assignment: CDR1 SSHAT and CDR2 FNYEAQ (reference sequence). The CDR3 nucleotides read TGTGCTAGCAGCCCCGGGACTAGCGGGAGGCAAGAGACCCAGTACTTC. Translation gives CASSPGTSGRQETQYF.

This clone was detected only once. The rearrangement links TRBV4-1 to TRBJ2-1; TRBD2 matches 9 bases. The CDR3 is made up of 15 amino acids. CDR1 MGHRA and CDR2 YSYEKL come from the germline V gene. V trimming: 3 bases; J trimming: 4 bases; junction bases outside the gene matches: 4. CDR3 DNA sequence: TGCGCCAGCAGCCAGGGGACTAGCAGTTACAATGAGCAGTTCTTC. It codes for CASSQGTSSYNEQFF.

The chain couples TRBV5-1 to TRBJ1-3; no clear D gene. The V end lost 0 bases, the J end lost 8 bases, and 9 bases lay between the germline ends. CDR1 is SGHRS, CDR2 YFSETQ, per germline. This CDR3 comprises 13 residues. The CDR3 DNA reads TGCGCCAGCAGCTTGGGGCAGGAGGACACCATATATTTT. As protein: CASSLGQEDTIYF.

The gene calls are TRBV30 and TRBJ2-7; 10 bases match TRBD1. The CDR3 has 13 amino acids. The junction had 4 bases not matched to a gene; V was cut back by 4 bases and J by 4 bases. CDR1 GTSNPN and CDR2 SVGIG come from the germline V gene (reference sequence). The CDR3 nucleotides are TGTGCCTGGACCGGACAGGGGGGTTACGAGCAGTACTTC. This sequence encodes CAWTGQGGYEQYF.

V and J are TRBV23-1 and TRBJ2-7; TRBD2 aligns across 7 bases. TRBV23-1 is classed as an ORF, of uncertain function. This CDR3 region has 17 residues. Trimming took 4 bases from V and 0 from J; bases not matched to a gene: 12. The CDR3 sequence: CASSPPRARDYSYEQYF. The CDR3 DNA follows: TGCGCCAGCAGTCCCCCTCGTGCCCGGGACTACTCCTACGAGCAGTACTTC.

The chain uses TRBV5-1 and TRBJ1-5; D remains ambiguous. The ends were cut back, 4 bases at V and 4 bases at J, with 9 bases in the middle. Germline V gene data show CDR1 as SGHRS and CDR2 as YFSETQ. The CDR3 runs 13 residues. The CDR3 DNA reads as TGCGCCAGCAGCGCGGGCGATAATCAGCCCCAGCATTTT. It encodes CASSAGDNQPQHF.

The chain recombines TRBV9 with TRBJ2-6, with a tentative D call TRBD2 (5 bases). V was trimmed by 0 bases and J by 1 base, leaving 11 bases between them. Per the germline V gene, CDR1 is SGDLS and CDR2 is YYNGEE. CDR3 size: 17 residues. CDR3 bases: TGTGCCAGCAGCGTAGTACCCAGAGGGTCTGGGGCCAACGTCCTGACTTTC. Translation: CASSVVPRGSGANVLTF.

With regard to this clone: Relative to the germline gene, one junction end is altered; a read error may explain this. The V and J genes are TRBV7-7 and TRBJ2-5; 13 nucleotides match TRBD2. The CDR3 has 16 residues. Germline V gene lookup returns CDR1 SSHAT and CDR2 FNYEAQ (reference sequence). This chain's CDR3 is CASSPGTSGISETQYF. DNA of the CDR3: TGTGCTAGCAGCCCAGGGACTAGCGGGATTTCGGAGACCCAGTACTTC.

This rearrangement joins TRBV29-1 to TRBJ2-7; no reliable D call. Trimming shortened V by 4 bases and J by 0 bases, and 4 bases separated the two germline ends. This CDR3 is built from 11 residues. Germline lookup yields CDR1 SQVTM and CDR2 ANQGSEA. For the CDR3, the DNA is TGCAGCGTTGCGTACTCCTACGAGCAGTACTTC. Residues: CSVAYSYEQYF.

J is TRBJ2-3 and V is TRBV6-4, with D possibly TRBD2 on 5 matching bases. This CDR3 region has 14 residues. In germline, CDR1 is MRHNA, CDR2 SNTAGT. The V and J ends lost 0 bases and 4 bases respectively, with 8 bases between them. The CDR3 spells CASSDSGAADTQYF. CDR3 DNA: TGTGCCAGCAGTGACTCGGGAGCGGCAGATACGCAGTATTTT.

V gene TRBV7-9 combines with J gene TRBJ1-3, with D possibly matching TRBD1 (6 bases). Trimming removed 5 bases at V and 2 bases at J, with 13 bases between. This CDR3 has 15 amino acids. CDR1 is SEHNR and CDR2 is FQNEAQ in the germline V gene (reference sequence). CDR3 coding DNA: TGTGCCAGCAGCCCGTGGACAGTGGCTGGAAACACCATATATTTT. Protein product: CASSPWTVAGNTIYF. The entire variable domain, with the rest obtained from reference TRBV7-9 and TRBJ1-3, is as follows: DTGVSQNPRHKITKRGQNVTFRCDPISEHNRLYWYRQTLGQGPEFLTYFQNEAQLEKSRLLSDRFSAERPKGSFSTLEIQRTEQGDSAMYLCASSPWTVAGNTIYFGEGSWLTVV.

The chain uses TRBV4-1 and TRBJ2-4, with a weak D call TRBD2 (5 bases). The ends were cut back, 6 bases at V and 0 bases at J, with 15 bases in the middle. Per germline, CDR1 MGHRA and CDR2 YSYEKL. The CDR3 has 16 amino acids. This chain's CDR3 is CASRQLAGLAKNIQYF. In DNA, the CDR3 is TGCGCCAGCAGGCAACTTGCAGGACTAGCCAAAAACATTCAGTACTTC.

The genes are TRBV7-2 and TRBJ2-5; D might be TRBD1 (8 bases). Between the trimmed V and J ends, which lost 5 bases and 7 bases, there was a span of 32 bases. The germline CDR1 and CDR2 sequences are SGHTA and FQGNSA. The CDR3 runs 19 residues. This CDR3 is CASSRQGRRLAGGGGTQYF. The CDR3 DNA sequence: TGTGCCAGCAGCAGACAGGGGAGAAGACTAGCCGGAGGGGGAGGGACCCAGTACTTC.

The rearrangement joins TRBV11-2 to TRBJ2-2; D call uncertain. From germline, CDR1 is SGHAT and CDR2 FQNNGV. This CDR3 has 12 residues. The V end lost 5 bases, the J end lost 5 bases, and 6 bases lay between the germline ends. The CDR3 protein is CASSPPTGELFF. The CDR3 coding sequence is TGTGCCAGCAGCCCCCCGACCGGGGAGCTGTTTTTT.

A few counts support this clone. This same CDR3 is encoded by further DNA sequences in the sample. V and J are TRBV7-2 and TRBJ2-7; D unclear. This CDR3 region has 11 residues. Trimming pared 3 bases from V and 3 bases from J, leaving 3 bases between. Looked up from germline, CDR1 is SGHTA and CDR2 is FQGNSA. CDR3 bases: TGTGCCAGCAGCTTGCGCTACGAGCAGTACTTC. Translation: CASSLRYEQYF.

The V and J genes are TRBV15 and TRBJ1-5; a possible D gene is TRBD1 (6 bases). The germline V gene encodes CDR1 LNHNV and CDR2 YYDKDF (reference sequence). The CDR3 consists of 15 residues. Trimming left V 4 bases short and J 0 bases short, with 10 bases between. The CDR3 coding sequence is TGTGCCACCAGCACCCAGGGGTATAGCAATCAGCCCCAGCATTTT. Translated: CATSTQGYSNQPQHF.

This clone showed up just a few times. The rearrangement links TRBV28 to TRBJ1-2; a possible D gene is TRBD1 (5 bases). The CDR3 is 13 residues long. Trimming pared 6 bases from V and 5 bases from J, leaving 13 bases between. Germline values: CDR1 MDHEN, CDR2 SYDVKM. The CDR3 sequence is CASSTPGPYGYTF. The CDR3 coding sequence is TGTGCCAGCAGCACACCAGGGCCTTATGGCTACACCTTC.

The chain combines TRBV13 with TRBJ1-1; a possible D gene is TRBD1 (5 bases). CDR1 and CDR2 from the germline V gene are PRHDT and FYEKMQ (reference sequence). There are 14 residues in the CDR3. V lost 10 bases to trimming and J lost 5 bases, with 20 bases between them. Written as DNA, the CDR3 is TGTGCCACCCGCGGGGGGAGGTGGGTGACTGAAGCTTTCTTT. Translation: CATRGGRWVTEAFF. Full variable domain (missing parts from reference TRBV13 and TRBJ1-1): AAGVIQSPRHLIKEKRETATLKCYPIPRHDTVYWYQQGPGQDPQFLISFYEKMQSDKGSIPDRFSAQQFSDYHSELNMSSLELGDSALYFCATRGGRWVTEAFFGQGTRLTVV.

Details on this clone: An end of the junction does not agree with germline; a read error may underlie this. This chain connects TRBV19 to TRBJ2-1; maybe TRBD1 (5 bases). Per germline, CDR1 LNHDA and CDR2 SQIVND (reference sequence). The CDR3 consists of 13 residues. CDR3 protein: CASSIGGANEQFF. The CDR3 coding sequence is TGTGCCAGCAGTATCGGTGGGGCGAATGAGCAGTTCTTC.

The J gene is TRBJ1-2, the V gene TRBV2; D is possibly TRBD1 (6 bases). Trimming cost V 8 bases and J 0 bases, with 16 bases left between them. This CDR3 region has 15 residues. Germline lookup yields CDR1 SNHLY and CDR2 FYNNEI. The chain's CDR3 is CASSGGGLANYGYTF. In DNA form, the CDR3 reads TGTGCCAGCTCCGGTGGGGGCCTAGCTAACTATGGCTACACCTTC.

The chain joins TRBV19 to TRBJ1-4, with 9 bases aligning to TRBD1. This CDR3 spans 15 amino acids. Germline CDR1 LNHDA, CDR2 SQIVND (reference sequence). J was trimmed by 4 bases and V by 6 bases; bases with no gene match: 6. The CDR3 here is CASRAPTGGNEKLFF. DNA for the CDR3: TGTGCCAGTAGAGCGCCGACAGGGGGTAATGAAAAACTGTTTTTT.

This chain joins TRBV7-2 and TRBJ1-5; D may be TRBD1 (6 bases). Germline loops: CDR1 SGHTA, CDR2 FQGNSA. Trimming took 1 base from V and 4 from J, leaving 11 bases between them. The CDR3 is 15 residues long. CDR3 in DNA: TGTGCCAGCAGCTTAGTAGGGGGTCAAAATCAGCCCCAGCATTTT. It yields the protein CASSLVGGQNQPQHF. The full variable domain, with the rest looked up from reference TRBV7-2 and TRBJ1-5, is GAGVSQSPSNKVTEKGKDVELRCDPISGHTALYWYRQSLGQGLEFLIYFQGNSAPDKSGLPSDRFSAERTGGSVSTLTIQRTQQEDSAVYLCASSLVGGQNQPQHFGDGTRLSIL.

The gene calls are TRBV7-2 and TRBJ2-5; 9 nucleotides align to TRBD2. With 5 bases clipped from V and 5 bases from J, the junction kept 3 bases outside the gene matches. Germline-derived CDR1 and CDR2 are SGHTA and FQGNSA. The CDR3 totals 13 residues. CDR3 sequence reads: CASSRGLAETQYF. In nucleotides, the CDR3 is TGTGCCAGCAGCCGCGGACTAGCGGAGACCCAGTACTTC.

This rearrangement joins TRBV7-2 to TRBJ2-7; D gene ambiguous. Germline V CDR1 and CDR2: SGHTA, FQGNSA. This CDR3 contains 16 residues. Trimming removed 1 base at V and 4 bases at J, with 17 bases between. The CDR3 DNA is TGTGCCAGCAGCTTAGGACGGGTCCCGTCCCTATACGAGCAGTACTTC. It specifies CASSLGRVPSLYEQYF.

This sequence joins TRBV25-1 and TRBJ2-3; 11 nucleotides match TRBD2. V lost 3 bases and J lost 1; bases outside the gene matches: 3. Germline V CDR1 and CDR2: MGHDK, SYGVNS. The CDR3 loop spans 16 amino acids. The CDR3 nucleotides read TGTGCCAGCAGTGACCAACTAGCGGGAGGCACAGATACGCAGTATTTT. Translating it yields CASSDQLAGGTDTQYF.

CDR3 DNA: TGTGCCAGCAGCTTAGGGAGGACTAGCAGGGACTACAATGAGCAGTTCTTC. It translates to CASSLGRTSRDYNEQFF. The J gene is TRBJ2-1, the V gene TRBV11-2; 8 bases are shared with TRBD2. The germline V gene encodes CDR1 SGHAT and CDR2 FQNNGV. The CDR3 has 17 residues. With 1 base clipped from V and 3 bases from J, the junction kept 8 bases outside the gene matches.

The chain uses TRBV28 and TRBJ1-4, with D uncertain. This CDR3 has 14 amino acids. V was shortened by 2 bases and J by 7 bases, with 11 bases between the two germline ends. Germline V gives CDR1 MDHEN, CDR2 SYDVKM. CDR3 loop: CASSLGGQVEKLFF. In DNA form, the CDR3 reads TGTGCCAGCAGTTTAGGAGGCCAGGTTGAAAAACTGTTTTTT.

The V call is TRBV7-3, the J call TRBJ2-7; the match to TRBD2 covers 11 bases. The CDR3 length is 15 residues. The V and J ends lost 2 bases and 2 bases, in that order; junction bases with no gene match: 2. CDR1 and CDR2 (germline): SGHTA, FQGTGA. The CDR3 nucleotides are TGTGCCAGCAGCTTAGGGACTAGCGGAACCTACGAGCAGTACTTC. Its protein product is CASSLGTSGTYEQYF.

This rearrangement joins TRBV30 to TRBJ2-6; TRBD1 is a possible D gene (5 bases). The CDR3 length is 14 residues. Trimming stripped 7 bases from V and 0 bases from J, with 10 bases between. Germline CDR1 reads GTSNPN; CDR2 reads SVGIG (reference sequence). Here the CDR3 DNA reads TGTGCCTCGGACACCAACTCTGGGGCCAACGTCCTGACTTTC. Its protein is CASDTNSGANVLTF. Drawing the rest from reference TRBV30 and TRBJ2-6, the complete variable domain is SQTIHQWPATLVQPVGSPLSLECTVEGTSNPNLYWYRQAAGRGLQLLFYSVGIGQISSEVPQNLSASRPQDRQFILSSKKLLLSDSGFYLCASDTNSGANVLTFGAGSRLTVL.

The chain employs TRBV7-9 and TRBJ2-5; D is possibly TRBD1 (5 bases). Germline CDR1 is SEHNR and CDR2 is FQNEAQ (reference sequence). The ends were cut back, 5 bases at V and 2 bases at J, with 9 bases in the middle. This CDR3 is built from 13 residues. Here the CDR3 DNA reads TGTGCCAGCAGCCCGACAGAACAAGAGACCCAGTACTTC. Translating gives CASSPTEQETQYF.

This clone showed up just once. J is TRBJ2-5 and V is TRBV28; 13 positions match TRBD2. The germline gives CDR1 MDHEN, CDR2 SYDVKM. The CDR3 spans 17 residues. Trimming cost V 6 bases and J 5 bases; bases outside gene matches: 12. The chain's CDR3 is CASSPGLAGYRRETQYF. CDR3 sequence (DNA): TGTGCCAGCAGCCCGGGACTAGCGGGATACCGTCGGGAGACCCAGTACTTC.

The gene calls are TRBV6-6 and TRBJ2-2, with D uncertain. CDR1 is MNHNY and CDR2 is SVGAGI in the germline V gene (reference sequence). This CDR3 is 13 amino acids long. Trimming removed 4 bases from V and 6 bases from J, with 9 bases in between. The CDR3: CASSWSGSGELFF. The CDR3 nucleotides read TGTGCCAGCAGTTGGTCAGGCTCCGGGGAGCTGTTTTTT.